This TCR beta chain was documented in a study of cytomegalovirus exposure and HLA in healthy donors. Study-wide results and limits: Per a prior analysis, the majority of TCR beta V segments were productive roughly 90% or roughly 30% of the time.

In the PCR, 60 Vbeta and 13 Jbeta primers were used. Clones were sequenced by immunoSEQ multiplex PCR, and TCRdb holds only the in-frame ones, with some missing. The sample lists about 200,000 clones, 80% to 90% occurring once. On this clone: The antigen is unknown. Mismatch with germline at one junction end may stem from a read error.

This CDR3 spans 17 amino acids. Germline V CDR1 and CDR2: LGHNA, YSLEER. The sample comprised PBMCs. The clonotype comes from a young man in good health and CMV-seronegative. V and J are TRBV4-3 and TRBJ2-6; D is perhaps TRBD2 (7 bases). The CDR3 sequence is CASSQEPAGAGASVLTF. The CDR3 DNA reads as TGCGCCAGCAGCCAAGAACCCGCGGGGGCTGGGGCCAGCGTCCTGACTTTC.